The clone carrying this TCR beta chain turned up a few times. Its antigen is as yet unknown. Gene and germline names: mouse. The read gets to within 4 residues of the CDR3 end, and the germline J gene fills in the rest. CD4, CD8alpha, NKG2D, NKG2ACE and other markers were used to sort pooled cutaneous lymph node cells. These data come from a study of CD8+ T cells in alopecia areata. Background on the study: Female C3H/HeJ mice aged roughly 6-11 weeks received skin from spontaneously alopecic C3H/HeJ graft donors aged about 6-12 months. General study findings and limits: Mice showed clearer TCR sharing than patients did, a gap that was possibly HLA-related. Sequencing of scalp samples also captures resident alphabeta T cells of normal skin. Clonality was higher in lesional than normal scalp, especially in alopecia totalis/universalis.

Sequencing templates came from extracted RNA that was reverse transcribed into cDNA. Some clones are missing from TCRdb's copy, which holds only in-frame ones; the method was immunoSEQ multiplex PCR. The sample presents approximately 19,000 clones, none singletons. The length of the CDR3 is 15 residues. CDR1 and CDR2 from the germline V gene are LGHNA and YNLKQL (reference sequence). Sequences were obtained from CD8+ T cells sorted from a lymph node. The TCR originated in a C3H/HeJ mouse with alopecia areata. MHC haplotype: H2-k. This chain connects TRBV5 to TRBJ2-3, with 10 positions matching TRBD1. CDR3 bases read: TGTGCCAGCAGCCAAGGGGACAGGGGTGGAGAA. Amino acids: CASSQGDRGGE. The CDR3 as a whole reads CASSQGDRGGETLYF.